This is a list of T cell receptor beta chains from one sample in a study of shared clonotypes between healthy human individuals. The method was immunoSEQ multiplex PCR; TCRdb's version includes in-frame clones alone and lacks a portion of them. The data contain about 320,000 clones, roughly 87% of them singletons. The sample was memory CD8+ T cells sorted from blood. The receptors derive from a man younger than 35 in good health. Each CDR3 is given with its conserved first and last residue. Fields, in order: V gene, clone size, J gene, CDR3 protein. Size is stated for part of the rows, as once, few or many counts, or as a class when the clone is expanded.

v_gene: TRBV11-2
abundance: NA
j_gene: TRBJ1-2
CDR3aa: CASSRPGTGVGYTF

v_gene: TRBV28
abundance: NA
j_gene: TRBJ2-2
CDR3aa: CASSFGNTGELFF

v_gene: TRBV10-2
abundance: few
j_gene: TRBJ1-2
CDR3aa: CASGGGHNYGYTF

v_gene: TRBV30
abundance: NA
j_gene: TRBJ2-1
CDR3aa: CAWSPVGAGYNEQFF

v_gene: TRBV30
abundance: NA
j_gene: TRBJ2-7
CDR3aa: CAWTTGTGTYEQYF

v_gene: TRBV6-5
abundance: NA
j_gene: TRBJ2-1
CDR3aa: CASSSLTGNEQFF

v_gene: TRBV11-2
abundance: NA
j_gene: TRBJ2-6
CDR3aa: CASSLVRGEAGANVLTF

v_gene: TRBV25-1
abundance: NA
j_gene: TRBJ1-1
CDR3aa: CASSGPPRAGTEAFF

v_gene: TRBV5-1
abundance: once
j_gene: TRBJ1-5
CDR3aa: CASSPSGEANQPQHF

v_gene: TRBV27
abundance: NA
j_gene: TRBJ2-3
CDR3aa: CASSFLRGSTDTQYF

v_gene: TRBV27
abundance: NA
j_gene: TRBJ2-1
CDR3aa: CASSLYIALEGQGNEQFF

v_gene: TRBV28
abundance: NA
j_gene: TRBJ2-7
CDR3aa: CASSRLTRYEQYF

v_gene: TRBV5-1
abundance: NA
j_gene: TRBJ2-7
CDR3aa: CASTGTRLEQYF

v_gene: TRBV2
abundance: NA
j_gene: TRBJ2-4
CDR3aa: CASREERELNIQYF

v_gene: TRBV28
abundance: NA
j_gene: TRBJ2-7
CDR3aa: CASSFEERGSEQYF

v_gene: TRBV2
abundance: NA
j_gene: TRBJ2-1
CDR3aa: CARGMAGEYNEQFF

v_gene: TRBV14
abundance: NA
j_gene: TRBJ2-2
CDR3aa: CASSQDPRGTTGELFF

v_gene: TRBV30
abundance: NA
j_gene: TRBJ2-5
CDR3aa: CAWERETQYF

v_gene: TRBV4-1
abundance: NA
j_gene: TRBJ2-7
CDR3aa: CASSREQFYEQYF

v_gene: TRBV6-1
abundance: NA
j_gene: TRBJ2-3
CDR3aa: CASSVRDYRTDTQYF

v_gene: TRBV27
abundance: many
j_gene: TRBJ2-1
CDR3aa: CASSSPLAGWDNEQFF

v_gene: TRBV6-1
abundance: once
j_gene: TRBJ2-2
CDR3aa: CASSRGPNTGELFF

v_gene: TRBV28
abundance: NA
j_gene: TRBJ2-5
CDR3aa: CASRDRRTRQETQYF

v_gene: TRBV7-9
abundance: NA
j_gene: TRBJ2-5
CDR3aa: CASSMGLAGGQKQTQYF

v_gene: TRBV6-5
abundance: NA
j_gene: TRBJ2-1
CDR3aa: CASSYGSGGANEQFF

v_gene: TRBV11-1
abundance: NA
j_gene: TRBJ2-2
CDR3aa: CASSFLSIGELFF

v_gene: TRBV21-1
abundance: NA
j_gene: TRBJ1-1
CDR3aa: CASSKWDRNITGTEAFF

v_gene: TRBV7-2
abundance: NA
j_gene: TRBJ2-1
CDR3aa: CASSLDGSSYNEQFF

v_gene: TRBV5-7
abundance: NA
j_gene: TRBJ2-5
CDR3aa: CASSLMPRRGETQYF

v_gene: TRBV6-5
abundance: NA
j_gene: TRBJ1-2
CDR3aa: CASSQRGTGNYGYTF

v_gene: TRBV11-2
abundance: NA
j_gene: TRBJ1-1
CDR3aa: CASSLEHAVNTEAFF

v_gene: TRBV12-5
abundance: NA
j_gene: TRBJ1-1
CDR3aa: CASGFGGAEAFF

v_gene: TRBV27
abundance: NA
j_gene: TRBJ2-7
CDR3aa: CASSFADRFSYEQYF

v_gene: TRBV30
abundance: NA
j_gene: TRBJ1-2
CDR3aa: CAWSGTENYGYTF

v_gene: TRBV5-1
abundance: NA
j_gene: TRBJ2-3
CDR3aa: CASSLDTGGMGDTQYF

v_gene: TRBV4-3
abundance: NA
j_gene: TRBJ2-7
CDR3aa: CASSQGLISYEQYF

v_gene: TRBV9
abundance: NA
j_gene: TRBJ2-1
CDR3aa: CASSVDGIHEQFF

v_gene: TRBV4-1
abundance: once
j_gene: TRBJ1-2
CDR3aa: CASSQITGVGGYGYTF

v_gene: TRBV9
abundance: once
j_gene: TRBJ2-7
CDR3aa: CASSLDRNYEQYF

v_gene: TRBV13
abundance: NA
j_gene: TRBJ2-2
CDR3aa: CASSSGLGAGGDTGELFF

v_gene: TRBV30
abundance: NA
j_gene: TRBJ2-7
CDR3aa: CAWRALDEQYF

v_gene: TRBV11-2
abundance: many
j_gene: TRBJ2-5
CDR3aa: CASTPTRLDQETQYF

v_gene: TRBV4-1
abundance: NA
j_gene: TRBJ2-3
CDR3aa: CASSPLGLSTGDTQYF

v_gene: TRBV6-6
abundance: NA
j_gene: TRBJ2-7
CDR3aa: CASSPGTDDEQYF

v_gene: TRBV9
abundance: NA
j_gene: TRBJ1-6
CDR3aa: CASSAGPLNSPLHF

v_gene: TRBV30
abundance: NA
j_gene: TRBJ1-2
CDR3aa: CAWSIDRLDYGYTF

v_gene: TRBV29-1
abundance: NA
j_gene: TRBJ1-3
CDR3aa: CSVIPGESGNTIYF